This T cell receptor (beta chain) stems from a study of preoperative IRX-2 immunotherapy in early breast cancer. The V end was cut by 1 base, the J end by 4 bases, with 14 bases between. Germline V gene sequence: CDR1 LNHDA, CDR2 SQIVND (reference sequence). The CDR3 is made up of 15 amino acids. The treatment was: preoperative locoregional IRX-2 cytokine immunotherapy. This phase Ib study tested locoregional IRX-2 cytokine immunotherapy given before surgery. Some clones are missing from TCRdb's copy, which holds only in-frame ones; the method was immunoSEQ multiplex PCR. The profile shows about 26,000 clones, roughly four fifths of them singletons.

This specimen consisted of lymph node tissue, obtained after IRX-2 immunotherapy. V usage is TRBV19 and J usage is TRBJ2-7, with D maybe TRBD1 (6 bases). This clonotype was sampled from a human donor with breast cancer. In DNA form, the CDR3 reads TGTGCCAGTAGTATAGGCCCCCTAGGGGGATACGAGCAGTACTTC. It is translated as CASSIGPLGGYEQYF.